This T cell receptor beta chain was documented in a study of blood T cell repertoires in COVID-19 (dated by TCRdb to 2019 to 2021). Turning to the overall study: Samples covering the acute and convalescent phases of COVID-19 were provided by collaborators in the United States, Italy and Spain. Nearly every sample came with metadata listing a de-identified subject ID, COVID-19 status, age in years and sex. Samples were obtained from the ongoing ImmuneRACE study (first 160 participants) and from 1,200 or so subjects provided by 6 global collaborators. Subjects who had been exposed to COVID-19, were actively infected with it, or had recovered from it provided the deeply sampled blood TCRbeta repertoires that made up the dataset. The prospective study material was composed of cDNA or gDNA derived from T cells, B-cell-depleted T cells, or PBMCs. Where HLA class I and class II types were available, the types were taken from metadata supplied by the sample provider, not from assay-based typing. The repertoires were released in a freely available public database intended as a resource for research on the immune response to SARS-CoV-2. Broader findings and caveats from the paper: How much clinical and demographic metadata was included differed by source and by participant, and the metadata was provided uncurated.

TCRbeta CDR3 regions were amplified from genomic DNA by means of the immunoSEQ Assay, a bias-controlled multiplex PCR. As for the original processing: Within the assay, amplification of reference gene primers was used to estimate how many nucleated cells each sample contained. To quantify the absolute abundance of each unique TCRbeta CDR3 rearrangement, sequence reads were collapsed and filtered. For each sample, productive Simpson clonality was calculated by taking the square root of Simpson's diversity index across productive rearrangements. Drawn from immuneACCESS, this table holds only the in-frame rearrangements with V and J called that TCRdb kept. Clones are partly lost; checked studies trace under half to an unresolved V gene and leave the rest unexplained. Clone size and V and J calls were adopted from that table, with D and trimming inferred from the DNA. In this sample the table shows about 140,000 clones, 88% of which occur a single time. 1.5% to 2% of the sample is in the top ten clones.

Spanning cysteine to phenylalanine, the CDR3 consists of 16 amino acids. The only DNA kept is the CDR3, 48 bases in frame from the first base. The germline V gene encodes CDR1 MNHNS and CDR2 SASEGT. Trimming at the junction amounts to 2 bases on V and 4 bases on J, and the germline ends lie 17 bases apart. On this clone: Its antigen is not yet known. Per-base quality was not reported, and no clone a single base away is much larger than it.

Whole blood was collected in K2EDTA tubes by collaborating institutions according to the institutions' own protocols. Collaborator samples were shipped for TCRbeta analysis as frozen whole blood, isolated PBMCs, or DNA extracted from either sample type. The chain was built from TRBV6-1 and TRBJ1-2; TRBD1 could be the D gene, as 6 bases match. This sequence was found in a woman between 50 and 59 years old with acute or convalescent COVID-19. The sample consisted of peripheral blood. The nucleotides are TGTGCCAGCAGTGAATCTCGGGACATTCGGTTCTATGGCTACACCTTC. This is translated as CASSESRDIRFYGYTF.